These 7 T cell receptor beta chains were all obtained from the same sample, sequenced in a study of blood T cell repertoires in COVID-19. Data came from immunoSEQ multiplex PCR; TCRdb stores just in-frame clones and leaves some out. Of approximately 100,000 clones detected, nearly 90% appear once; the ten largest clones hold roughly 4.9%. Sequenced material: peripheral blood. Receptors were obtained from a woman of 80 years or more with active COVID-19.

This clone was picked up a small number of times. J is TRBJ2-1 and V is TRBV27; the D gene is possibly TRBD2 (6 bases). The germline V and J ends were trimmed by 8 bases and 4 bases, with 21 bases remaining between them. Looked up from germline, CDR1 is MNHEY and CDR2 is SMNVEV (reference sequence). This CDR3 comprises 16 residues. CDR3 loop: CASSSTGGMEYNEQFF. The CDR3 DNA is TGTGCCAGCTCCTCAACGGGCGGGATGGAGTACAATGAGCAGTTCTTC.

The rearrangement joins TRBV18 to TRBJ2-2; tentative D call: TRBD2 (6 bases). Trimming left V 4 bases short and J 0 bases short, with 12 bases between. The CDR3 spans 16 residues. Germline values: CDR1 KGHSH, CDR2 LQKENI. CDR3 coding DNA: TGTGCCAGCTCACTTTCTGGAGGGTCGAACACCGGGGAGCTGTTTTTT. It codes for CASSLSGGSNTGELFF.

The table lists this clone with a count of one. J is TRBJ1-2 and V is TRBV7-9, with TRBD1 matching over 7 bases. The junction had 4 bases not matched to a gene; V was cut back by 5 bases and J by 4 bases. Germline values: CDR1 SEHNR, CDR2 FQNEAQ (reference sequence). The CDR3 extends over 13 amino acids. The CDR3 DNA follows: TGTGCCAGCAGCCCGGGACAGTCCTATGGCTACACCTTC. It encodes CASSPGQSYGYTF.

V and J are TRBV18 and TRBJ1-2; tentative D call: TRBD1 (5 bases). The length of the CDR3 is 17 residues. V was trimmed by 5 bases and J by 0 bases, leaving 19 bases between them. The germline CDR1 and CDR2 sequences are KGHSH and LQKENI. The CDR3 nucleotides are TGTGCCAGCTCATTCCCCTCCAGGGTTGGACCTAACTATGGCTACACCTTC. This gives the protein CASSFPSRVGPNYGYTF.

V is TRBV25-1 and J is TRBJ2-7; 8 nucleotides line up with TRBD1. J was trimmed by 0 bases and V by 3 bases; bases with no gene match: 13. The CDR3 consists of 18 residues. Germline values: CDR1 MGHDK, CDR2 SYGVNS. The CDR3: CASSDTPWGQAISYEQYF. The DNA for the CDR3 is TGTGCCAGCAGTGACACCCCATGGGGACAGGCTATCTCCTACGAGCAGTACTTC.

The CDR3 is CATSRGQGAYEQYF. As DNA, the CDR3 is TGTGCCACCAGCAGAGGGCAGGGGGCCTACGAGCAGTACTTC. The J gene is TRBJ2-7, the V gene TRBV15, with 7 bases lining up with TRBD1. The CDR3 is 14 amino acids. CDR1 is LNHNV and CDR2 is YYDKDF in the germline V gene (reference sequence). Unmatched junction bases numbered 2, after V lost 1 base and J lost 2 bases.

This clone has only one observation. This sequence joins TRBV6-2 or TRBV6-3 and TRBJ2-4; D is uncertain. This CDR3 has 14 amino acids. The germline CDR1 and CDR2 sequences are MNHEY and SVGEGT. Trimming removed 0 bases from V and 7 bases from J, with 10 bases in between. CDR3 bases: TGTGCCAGCAGTTACTCGGCCCTCGGGAACATTCAGTACTTC. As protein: CASSYSALGNIQYF.